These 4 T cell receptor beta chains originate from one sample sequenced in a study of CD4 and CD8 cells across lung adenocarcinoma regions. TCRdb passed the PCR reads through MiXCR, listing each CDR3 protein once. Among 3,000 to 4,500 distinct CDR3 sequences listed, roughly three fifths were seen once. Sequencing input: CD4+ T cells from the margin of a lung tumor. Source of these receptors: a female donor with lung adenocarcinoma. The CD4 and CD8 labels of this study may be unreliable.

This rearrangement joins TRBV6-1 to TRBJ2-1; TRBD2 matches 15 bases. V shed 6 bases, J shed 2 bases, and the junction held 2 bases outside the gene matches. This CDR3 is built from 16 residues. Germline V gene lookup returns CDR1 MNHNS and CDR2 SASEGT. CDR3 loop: CASSGTSGGTYNEQFF. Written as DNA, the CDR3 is TGTGCCAGCAGCGGGACTAGCGGGGGGACCTACAATGAGCAGTTCTTC.

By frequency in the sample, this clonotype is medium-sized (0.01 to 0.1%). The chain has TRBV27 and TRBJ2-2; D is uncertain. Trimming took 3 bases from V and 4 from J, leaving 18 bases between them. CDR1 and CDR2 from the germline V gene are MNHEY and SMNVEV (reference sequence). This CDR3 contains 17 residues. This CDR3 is CASSFIYSRFTTGELFF. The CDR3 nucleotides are TGTGCCAGCAGTTTTATATACAGCCGATTTACCACCGGGGAGCTGTTTTTT.

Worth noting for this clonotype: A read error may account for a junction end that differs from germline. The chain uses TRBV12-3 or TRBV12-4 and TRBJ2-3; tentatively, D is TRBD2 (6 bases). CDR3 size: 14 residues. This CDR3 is CASSLSAGTDMQYF. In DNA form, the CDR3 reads TGTGCCAGCAGTTTATCTGCGGGAACAGATATGCAGTATTTC.

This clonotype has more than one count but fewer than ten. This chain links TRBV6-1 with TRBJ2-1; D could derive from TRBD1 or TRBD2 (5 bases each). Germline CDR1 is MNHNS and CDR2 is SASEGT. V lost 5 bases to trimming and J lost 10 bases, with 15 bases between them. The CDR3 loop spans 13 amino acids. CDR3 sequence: CASSQDGTYEQFF. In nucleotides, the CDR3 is TGTGCCAGCAGTCAGGACGGGACCTACGAGCAGTTCTTC.